The TCR beta chain described here comes from a study of HIV-infected children after antiretroviral therapy interruption (dated by TCRdb to about 2019). Background on the whole study: The study included eight children, four on planned treatment interruption and four on continuous treatment, and all eight had a CD4+ count above 500 and a viral load below 50 copies/ml. In the interruption arm, samples were obtained at week 0, week 12, end of interruption (week 24 or 48), and about 3 years after study end. Most participating children had recorded exposure to EBV and CMV. Alongside thymic output measurements, TCR repertoires of children on planned treatment interruption were compared with TCR repertoires of children on continuous antiretroviral treatment. A median age of roughly 9.2 years was recorded in the interruption group, and a median age of roughly 8 years was recorded in the continuous treatment group. In the continuous-treatment arm, samples from corresponding weeks 0, 48 and 150 were analyzed. What the research found in general, with its limitations: The naive CD4+ Gini coefficient rose by the end of treatment interruption, suggesting clonal expansion, and returned to baseline by 3 years. For naive CD4+ repertoires of PTI patients, CDR3 sharing between time points dropped once interruption began, while many sequences were shared between the end of interruption and 3 years later. Minor non-naive CD45RA+ populations, such as EMRA or stem memory cells, might be present among the sorted CD45RA+ naive cells. The small number of patients is a limitation, and caution is needed when interpreting the data.

Libraries came from 3' RACE. TCR libraries were constructed from RNA with a 3' RACE protocol that used unique molecular identifiers to correct for PCR amplification bias. Amplicon libraries were pooled in groups of up to 12 and sequenced on an Illumina MiSeq using v2 2x250 paired-end chemistry. In the paper's pipeline: Reads were processed with Decombinator for assignment of V and J genes and CDR3, and barcode-based correction of errors and PCR bias was applied. Repertoires were subsampled to equal depth before Gini coefficient calculation using the R ineq package. Three approaches were used to assess CDR3 similarity: GLIPH, Hamming distance and a shared triplet metric. In-frame beta chains were kept once TCRdb had trimmed the public reads at Q25 with fastp and called clones with MiXCR. Identical CDR3 proteins give one entry, which carries the most common genes and DNA. The V and J calls come from TCRdb's annotation, not from the publication. This sample lists 30,000 to 50,000 distinct CDR3 sequences; approximately 7% were detected once. Jointly, the top ten make up more than 0.95% of the sample.

Many counts were recorded for this clonotype. Its target antigen remains unknown. The record has no base qualities; no much larger clone is one base away. Explained via the paper, the treatment or condition label denotes: PENTA 11 planned treatment interruption arm or continuous ART arm. The participants, all children from the United Kingdom aged 2 to 15 years, had been on at least three-drug ART for a minimum of 24 weeks. Cryopreserved PBMCs containing at least 5 million viable cells were required, and a handful of candidate patients were excluded because of low viable PBMC yield. Using a FACSAria III cell sorter, naive CD4+ CD45RA+ CD45RO- T cells were FACS-sorted out of thawed PBMCs. After sorting, the cells were fixed and RNA was extracted first with the RNeasy FFPE kit and then with the RNeasy Micro kit. From its cysteine to its phenylalanine, the CDR3 spans 11 amino acids. The sequence is cut down to CDR3 DNA, 33 bases in frame from base 1. From a lookup of the germline V gene (reference sequence), CDR1 and CDR2 are LNHDA and SQIVND. V is clipped by 0 bases and J by 4 bases, and the sequence between their germline boundaries is 0 bases long.

The sequenced sample was CD45RA+ CD4+ T cells from PBMCs, pooled from several time points, obtained from a donor given antiretroviral therapy, either interrupted or continuous. The cell subset or site label here, explained by the study, means: naive CD4+ CD45RA+ CD45RO- T cells. The TCR comes from a pool of human donors with HIV. This chain is built from TRBV19 and TRBJ2-5; confidence is insufficient to name the D gene. At the DNA level, the sequence is TGTGCCAGTAGTATAGAAGAGACCCAGTACTTC. Its translation is CASSIEETQYF.